This T cell receptor beta chain was identified during a study of beta chain features in type 1 diabetes. Using CD45RO/CCR7/CD25/CD127/CD95/CD27, CD4+ naive, central memory, regulatory and stem cell-like memory cells were sorted. Sorting gave populations that all exceeded 95% purity. The CDR3 is 14 residues long. V shed 11 bases and J shed 4 bases, with 20 bases lying between them. From germline, CDR1 is ENHRY and CDR2 SYGVKD. Reverse transcription of all isolated RNA meant that expressed TCRB transcripts were sequenced. Method: immunoSEQ multiplex PCR; TCRdb's copy keeps in-frame clones and lacks some. This sample has hundreds of thousands of clones; roughly 14% occur once, and the top ten carry approximately 0.035%.

The chain couples TRBV10-3 to TRBJ1-1; D possibly corresponds to TRBD1 (5 bases). The origin of this receptor is a young man in good health. The sequencing input was naive CD4+ T cells from blood. CDR3 protein: CASLGPSGTTEAFF. The CDR3, as DNA: TGTGCCTCACTCGGACCCAGTGGGACCACTGAAGCTTTCTTT.